This T cell receptor (beta chain) was sequenced in a study of T cell clones after liver transplantation. Unstimulated PBMCs were sorted into CD3+CD4+ and CD3+CD8+ populations. Measured with immunoSEQ multiplex PCR; TCRdb has only the in-frame clones, and not every one. The data show about 75,000 clones, around four fifths seen once. Overall study findings and caveats: Small, mixed patient groups and varying post-transplant times limit these conclusions. Donor-reactive sequences fell more than third party-reactive ones, suggesting partial deletion.

Germline-derived CDR1 and CDR2 are SGHAT and FQNNGV. V lost 5 bases and J 0 bases, leaving 11 bases between the germline ends. The length of the CDR3 is 15 residues. In regard to this clone: Antigen unknown.

The V call is TRBV11-2, the J call TRBJ1-3; D unclear. Sequencing used CD4+ T cells from blood, obtained roughly 50 months after liver transplant. This clonotype originated in a human patient who received a liver transplant. Part of the T cell pool may stem from the graft donor. Written as DNA, the CDR3 is TGTGCCAGCAGCAGAGGACTGAGCTCTGGAAACACCATATATTTT. Its translation: CASSRGLSSGNTIYF.